The entry below describes one T cell receptor beta chain. Its specificity is not known. Germline lookup yields CDR1 SGHRS and CDR2 YFSETQ. CDR3 size: 13 residues. V was clipped by 5 bases and J by 6 bases; unmatched bases: 3. PCR used 60 Vbeta primers and 13 Jbeta primers. Only in-frame clones appear in the TCRdb table, and some are missing; sequencing was by immunoSEQ multiplex PCR. The repertoire holds about 140,000 clones, with roughly 84% as singletons. This sample was taken from a study of cytomegalovirus exposure and HLA in healthy donors. For the study at large: In a previous analysis, 117 million unique TCR beta sequences were found from 150 million to 200 million T cells.

Whole-study results and caveats: The authors assumed roughly uniform sequencing depth across donors for presence/absence analyses. Accurate HLA-A and HLA-B prediction from TCR beta sequences was reported for most subjects. Later analysis identified a missense DCLRE1C variant that was linked to TCR beta V- and J-gene trimming.

Sequencing used PBMCs. The clonotype comes from a boy aged 2 to 10 in good health and CMV-seronegative. The chain recombines TRBV5-1 with TRBJ2-7, with 12 positions matching TRBD2. The CDR3, as DNA: TGCGCCAGCAGGGGGGGACTAGCGGGCGAGCAGTACTTC. It is translated as CASRGGLAGEQYF.